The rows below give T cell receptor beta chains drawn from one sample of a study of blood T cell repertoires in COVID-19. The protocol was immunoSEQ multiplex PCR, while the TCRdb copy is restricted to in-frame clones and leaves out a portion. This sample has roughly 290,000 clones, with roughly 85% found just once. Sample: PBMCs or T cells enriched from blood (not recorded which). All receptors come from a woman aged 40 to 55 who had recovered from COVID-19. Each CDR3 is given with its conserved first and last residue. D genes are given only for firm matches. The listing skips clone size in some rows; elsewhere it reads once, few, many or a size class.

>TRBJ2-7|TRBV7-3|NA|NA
TGTGCCAGCAGCTCCGGACAGGACTATCGGCAGTACTTC
CASSSGQDYRQYF
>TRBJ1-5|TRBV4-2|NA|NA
TGTGCCAGCAGCCAAGGAGGAGGGTCGAATCAGCCCCAGCATTTT
CASSQGGGSNQPQHF
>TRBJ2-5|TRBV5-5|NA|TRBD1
TGTGCCAGCAGCCCTTGGGACAGCAGAGAGACCCAGTACTTC
CASSPWDSRETQYF
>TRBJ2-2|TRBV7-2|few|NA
TGTGCCAGCAGCTTAGCCGACACGAACACCGGGGAGCTGTTTTTT
CASSLADTNTGELFF
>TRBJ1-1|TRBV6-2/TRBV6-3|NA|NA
TGTGCCAGCAGTTACCCCAGGACATCTGAAGCTTTCTTT
CASSYPRTSEAFF
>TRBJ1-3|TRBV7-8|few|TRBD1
TGTGCCAGCAGCTTAGCTCAGGGGGCTGGAAACACCATATATTTT
CASSLAQGAGNTIYF
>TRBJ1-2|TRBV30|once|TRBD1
TGTGCCTGGACCGGGACAGGGACGGGGGGCTACACCTTC
CAWTGTGTGGYTF
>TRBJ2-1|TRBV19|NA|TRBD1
TGTGCCAGTACCGCAGGGCAGGGGGAAGACAATGAGCAGTTCTTC
CASTAGQGEDNEQFF
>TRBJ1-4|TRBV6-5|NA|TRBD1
TGTGCCAGCCGGGATGAGACAGGGGTTGAAAAACTGTTTTTT
CASRDETGVEKLFF
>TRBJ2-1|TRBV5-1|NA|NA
TGCGCCAGCAGCTCCGGACAGAGTTACAATGAGCAGTTCTTC
CASSSGQSYNEQFF
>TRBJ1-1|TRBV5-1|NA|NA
TGCGCCAGCAGCTCATTTCAGGGGCTTGATGCTTTCTTT
CASSSFQGLDAFF
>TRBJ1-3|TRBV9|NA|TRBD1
TGTGCCAGCAGCTCACGGGCCGGGACAGGGTGGGGAAACACCATATATTTT
CASSSRAGTGWGNTIYF
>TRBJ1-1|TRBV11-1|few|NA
TGTGCCAGCAGTCAGGGGAGCAGGGTGAACACTGAAGCTTTCTTT
CASSQGSRVNTEAFF
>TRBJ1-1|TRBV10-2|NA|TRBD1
TGCGCCAGCAGTGAGTCGACAGGGCGTCGCGCTTTCTTT
CASSESTGRRAFF
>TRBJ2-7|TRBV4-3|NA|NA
TGCGCCAGCAGCCAAGATAGCATCTCCTACGAGCAGTACTTC
CASSQDSISYEQYF
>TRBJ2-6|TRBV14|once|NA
TGTGCCAGCAGCCGTCGGGTAGCTGGGGCCAACGTCCTGACTTTC
CASSRRVAGANVLTF
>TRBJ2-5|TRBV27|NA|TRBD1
TGTGCCACCCGACAGGGTGGCCAAGAGACCCAGTACTTC
CATRQGGQETQYF
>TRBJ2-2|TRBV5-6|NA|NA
TGTGCCAGCAGCTTGTTCCTAGCCCCCACCGGGGAGCTGTTTTTT
CASSLFLAPTGELFF
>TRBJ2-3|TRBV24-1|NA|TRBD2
TGTGCCACCAGTGATTGGACTAGCGGGAGTCAAGATACGCAGTATTTT
CATSDWTSGSQDTQYF
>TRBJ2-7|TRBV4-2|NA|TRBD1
TGTGCCAGCAGCCAAGGACAGGGGGAGCCCTACGAGCAGTACTTC
CASSQGQGEPYEQYF
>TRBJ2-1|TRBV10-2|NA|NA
TGCGCCAGCACTAGCGTCCCTGCTGGGGGTTACAATGAGCAGTTCTTC
CASTSVPAGGYNEQFF
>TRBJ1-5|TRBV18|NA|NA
TGTGCCAGCTCACCACCCGCGCCCGGCAATCAGCCCCAGCATTTT
CASSPPAPGNQPQHF
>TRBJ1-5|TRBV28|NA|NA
TGTGCCAGCAGTTTCGGGGGATCGGGCAATCAGCCCCAGCATTTT
CASSFGGSGNQPQHF
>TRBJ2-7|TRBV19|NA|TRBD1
TGTGCCAGTAGCTCACGGACAGGGGACCACGAGCAGTACTTC
CASSSRTGDHEQYF
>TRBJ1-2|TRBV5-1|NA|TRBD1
TGCGCCAGCAGCACGGGCGGGACAGGGGGGACCGATGGCTACACCTTC
CASSTGGTGGTDGYTF
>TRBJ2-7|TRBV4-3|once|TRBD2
TGCGCCAGCAGCCAAGACTGGAATGGGGGGGGGACCTACGAGCAGTACTTC
CASSQDWNGGGTYEQYF
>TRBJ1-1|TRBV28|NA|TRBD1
TGTGCCAGCCACGCGGGGGACAGGGGGCTTAACACTGAAGCTTTCTTT
CASHAGDRGLNTEAFF
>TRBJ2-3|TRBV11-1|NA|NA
TGTGCCAGCAGCACAAACAGGGAGGATACGCAGTATTTT
CASSTNREDTQYF
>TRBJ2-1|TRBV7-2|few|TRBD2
TGTGCCAGCAGCTTATACGGCGGGAGCTCCTACAATGAGCAGTTCTTC
CASSLYGGSSYNEQFF
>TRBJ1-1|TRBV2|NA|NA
TGTGCCAGCAGTGAAGGGACACTGAACACTGAAGCTTTCTTT
CASSEGTLNTEAFF
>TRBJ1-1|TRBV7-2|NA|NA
TGTGCCAGCAGCTCACAACAGGTCAACACTGAAGCTTTCTTT
CASSSQQVNTEAFF
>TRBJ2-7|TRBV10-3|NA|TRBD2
TGTGCCATCGGCGGACTAGCTACCTACGAGCAGTACTTC
CAIGGLATYEQYF
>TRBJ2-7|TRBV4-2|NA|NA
TGTGCCAGCAGCCAAGATTTGACGCCCGCGGTAGAGCAGTACTTC
CASSQDLTPAVEQYF
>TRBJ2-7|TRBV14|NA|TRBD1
TGTGCCAGCAGCGACCCGGGACAGGGGCGGTCCGAGCAGTACTTC
CASSDPGQGRSEQYF
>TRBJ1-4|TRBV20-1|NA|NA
TGCAGTGCTTACATGGAAAAACTGTTTTTT
CSAYMEKLFF
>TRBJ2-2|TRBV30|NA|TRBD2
TGTGCCTGGAGGTCGGGGGGTGGCACCGGGGAGCTGTTTTTT
CAWRSGGGTGELFF
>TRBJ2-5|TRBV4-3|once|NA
TGCGCCAGCAGCCAAGGACTAGAGGAGACCCAGTACTTC
CASSQGLEETQYF
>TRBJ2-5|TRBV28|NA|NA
TGTGCCAGCAGTTTATATGGGACTGGGGTAGAGTGGGGAATACAAGAGACCCAGTACTTC
CASSLYGTGVEWGIQETQYF
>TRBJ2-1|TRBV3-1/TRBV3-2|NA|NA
TGTGCCAGCAGCCATTGGCTCGATGAGCAGTTCTTC
CASSHWLDEQFF
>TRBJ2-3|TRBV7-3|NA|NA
TGTGCCAGCAGCTTAACCCCGGGACTGGGGACCCCCGCCGATACGCAGTATTTT
CASSLTPGLGTPADTQYF
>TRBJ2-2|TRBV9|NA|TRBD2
TGTGCCAGCAGCGTAGGGCTAGCGGGATCTAACACCGGGGAGCTGTTTTTT
CASSVGLAGSNTGELFF
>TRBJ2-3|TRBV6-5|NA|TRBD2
TGTGCCAGCAGTTACTCGCCGCTAGCGGGAGGGGATACGCAGTATTTT
CASSYSPLAGGDTQYF
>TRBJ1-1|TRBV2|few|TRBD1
TGTGCCAGCAGAACAGGGGGGCTAAACACTGAAGCTTTCTTT
CASRTGGLNTEAFF
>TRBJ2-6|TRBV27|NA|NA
TGTGCCAGCAGTTTAAGTAGCTTGGCTGGGGCCAACGTCCTGACTTTC
CASSLSSLAGANVLTF
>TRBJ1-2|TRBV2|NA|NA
TGTGCCAGCAGTCGAGGGCCTACGGATGGCTACACCTTC
CASSRGPTDGYTF
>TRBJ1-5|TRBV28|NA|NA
TGTGCCAGCACCCTGGGGGGACCTACCAATCAGCCCCAGCATTTT
CASTLGGPTNQPQHF
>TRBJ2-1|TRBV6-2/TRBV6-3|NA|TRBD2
TGTGCCAGCAGCCGCCTGGGGACTAGCGGGAGCAATGAGCAGTTCTTC
CASSRLGTSGSNEQFF
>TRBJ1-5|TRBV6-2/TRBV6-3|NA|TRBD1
TGTGCCAGCAGTTACCCTGGACAGGGGGCCCTTAGCAATCAGCCCCAGCATTTT
CASSYPGQGALSNQPQHF